Listed below are T cell receptor beta chains from one sample, sequenced in a study of CD8 T cells in ankylosing spondylitis. TCRdb redid the calling of the 5' RACE reads with MiXCR, one entry per CDR3 protein. Of 500,000 to 550,000 distinct CDR3 sequences in the sample, roughly 13% are singletons; the top ten hold over 6.5%. The sequenced sample was blood, either unsorted or a sorted T cell fraction (not recorded which). The origin of the receptors is a male donor with ankylosing spondylitis. The CDR3 runs from the conserved cysteine through the conserved F or W.

j_gene | v_gene | CDR3aa
TRBJ1-2 | TRBV10-3 | CAISVDRARYGYTF
TRBJ2-1 | TRBV5-6 | CASSLIGTSTGNNEQFF
TRBJ1-3 | TRBV4-1 | CASSQDTTTGNTIYF
TRBJ2-7 | TRBV7-9 | CASSLGPPPNEQYF
TRBJ1-2 | TRBV2 | CASSDGGAPSYGYTF
TRBJ1-1 | TRBV2 | CASRGQGEDTEAFF
TRBJ2-1 | TRBV20-1 | CSAVLAENNEQFF
TRBJ1-1 | TRBV20-1 | CSARDQPGGAFEAFF
TRBJ2-1 | TRBV9 | CASSKQTNEQFF
TRBJ2-1 | TRBV18 | CASSPNSGRGNEQFF
TRBJ2-1 | TRBV18 | CASSPISLAGTPSSYNEQFF
TRBJ2-1 | TRBV5-1 | CASSLLAALSYNEQFF
TRBJ2-7 | TRBV20-1 | CSARDLGRAHEQYF
TRBJ2-3 | TRBV5-1 | CASSKTGPPETDTQYF
TRBJ2-7 | TRBV10-3 | CAISGTRVQGEQYF
TRBJ1-1 | TRBV5-1 | CASSSVDLGTEAFF
TRBJ2-3 | TRBV5-4 | CASTPRGERADTQYF
TRBJ1-3 | TRBV6-1 | CASIAGVGGNTIYF
TRBJ2-5 | TRBV25-1 | CASSEYRGGRETQYF
TRBJ2-3 | TRBV5-1 | CASSLTLNTDTQYF
TRBJ2-1 | TRBV3-1 | CASSLQGPHNEQFF
TRBJ1-1 | TRBV3-1 | CASSQNWGKNTEAFF
TRBJ2-1 | TRBV5-6 | CASSQSGWDNEQFF
TRBJ2-7 | TRBV20-1 | CSAGRGTDEQYF
TRBJ2-7 | TRBV12-3/TRBV12-4 | CASSSLLVAGLEQYF
TRBJ1-5 | TRBV30 | CAWSVRGRGQPQHF
TRBJ1-1 | TRBV4-2 | CASTAYHRDEAFF
TRBJ2-5 | TRBV20-1 | CSAREKRRSQETQYF
TRBJ2-3 | TRBV7-2 | CASSLALMGGDTQYF
TRBJ2-1 | TRBV3-1 | CASSQTPNEQFF
TRBJ1-1 | TRBV12-3/TRBV12-4 | CASRRLQGRAFF